These 15 T cell receptor beta chains originate from one sample sequenced in a study of cytomegalovirus exposure and HLA in healthy donors. Vbeta (60) and Jbeta (13) primers were used in the PCR. Sequenced by immunoSEQ multiplex PCR; TCRdb stores in-frame clones only, minus some. The table records 150,000 to 200,000 clones, approximately 80% of them present only once. Specimen: PBMCs. Receptor source: a male donor in good health and CMV-seropositive.

There are many counts of this clone. The chain is built from TRBV27 and TRBJ2-6; tentatively, D is TRBD2 (5 bases). Germline lookup yields CDR1 MNHEY and CDR2 SMNVEV (reference sequence). Trimming shortened V by 0 bases and J by 3 bases, and 6 bases separated the two germline ends. The CDR3 runs 15 residues. CDR3 DNA: TGTGCCAGCAGTTTATCGGAGGTTGGGGCCAACGTCCTGACTTTC. Residues: CASSLSEVGANVLTF.

The rearrangement links TRBV6-1 to TRBJ1-4, with D possibly matching TRBD1 (6 bases). The germline V gene encodes CDR1 MNHNS and CDR2 SASEGT. The CDR3 length is 15 residues. The ends were cut back, 4 bases at V and 5 bases at J, with 14 bases in the middle. CDR3 in amino acids: CASSATGSGNEKLFF. For the CDR3, the DNA is TGTGCCAGCAGTGCCACAGGGTCCGGAAATGAAAAACTGTTTTTT.

The gene calls are TRBV30 and TRBJ1-5, with D hard to call. V was pared by 7 bases and J by 1 base, with 11 bases between. The CDR3 spans 13 residues. The germline gives CDR1 GTSNPN, CDR2 SVGIG (reference sequence). CDR3 nucleotide sequence: TGTGCCTACTCAGCGGACAGCAATCAGCCCCAGCATTTT. This gives the protein CAYSADSNQPQHF.

CDR3 sequence reads: CASSLGSGDGYTF. CDR3 coding DNA: TGTGCCAGCAGCTTGGGATCGGGGGATGGCTACACCTTC. The chain links TRBV7-9 to TRBJ1-2; the D gene is possibly TRBD1 (5 bases). Trimming left V 3 bases short and J 6 bases short, with 11 bases between. CDR3 size: 13 residues. CDR1 and CDR2 (germline): SEHNR, FQNEAQ (reference sequence). Using reference TRBV7-9 and TRBJ1-2 for the parts outside the CDR3, the full variable domain is DTGVSQNPRHKITKRGQNVTFRCDPISEHNRLYWYRQTLGQGPEFLTYFQNEAQLEKSRLLSDRFSAERPKGSFSTLEIQRTEQGDSAMYLCASSLGSGDGYTFGSGTRLTVV.

The rearrangement joins TRBV7-2 to TRBJ2-7; D is perhaps TRBD1 (6 bases). Germline loops: CDR1 SGHTA, CDR2 FQGNSA. Deletions cut 1 base from V and 4 bases from J, with 14 bases between. The CDR3 runs to 15 residues. CDR3 residues: CASSLGGGGNYEQYF. In DNA form, the CDR3 reads TGTGCCAGCAGCTTAGGGGGTGGGGGCAATTACGAGCAGTACTTC.

About this clone: At one boundary the junction diverges from the germline segment, which might be a read error. V and J are TRBV5-1 and TRBJ2-7; D is ambiguous. Germline assignment: CDR1 SGHRS and CDR2 YFSETQ. The CDR3 loop spans 15 amino acids. CDR3 in DNA: TGCGTCAGCAGCCCGGTACCTCCCGAAACTTACGAGCAGTACTTC. This sequence encodes CVSSPVPPETYEQYF.

The chain carries TRBV25-1 and TRBJ2-1, with a weak D call TRBD2 (5 bases). The germline gives CDR1 MGHDK, CDR2 SYGVNS. This CDR3 is built from 15 residues. The V gene lost 2 bases and the J gene lost 8 bases, with 16 bases spanning the gap. The CDR3 coding sequence is TGTGCCAGCAGTGAAGGCGGGTCGGGTGTAGATGAGCAGTTCTTC. Protein product: CASSEGGSGVDEQFF.

The chain joins TRBV4-2 to TRBJ2-7, with D maybe TRBD1 (5 bases). This CDR3 region has 15 residues. Germline V gene lookup returns CDR1 LGHNA and CDR2 YNFKEQ. Trimming cost V 1 base and J 4 bases, with 14 bases left between them. This CDR3 reads CASSQVWQGVYEQYF. CDR3 in DNA: TGTGCCAGCAGCCAAGTTTGGCAGGGCGTGTACGAGCAGTACTTC.

The chain uses TRBV4-2 and TRBJ2-1; 12 bases map to TRBD2. The CDR3 loop spans 15 amino acids. Germline CDR1 reads LGHNA; CDR2 reads YNFKEQ. After removal of 2 bases from V and 7 bases from J, the junction contained 3 bases not matched to a gene. The CDR3 DNA sequence: TGTGCCAGCAGCCAACCTAGCGGGGGGGAAAATGAGCAGTTCTTC. This encodes CASSQPSGGENEQFF.

This chain links TRBV5-1 with TRBJ2-1, with D hard to call. CDR1 and CDR2 from the germline V gene are SGHRS and YFSETQ. The CDR3 has 15 residues. The V end was cut by 0 bases, the J end by 4 bases, with 11 bases between. The CDR3 bases are TGCGCCAGCAGCTTGGCCCCACTGGTATACAATGAGCAGTTCTTC. This translates into CASSLAPLVYNEQFF.

The DNA of the CDR3 is TGTGCCAGCAGTAAGGGGACAGCTCGCTCCTACGAGCAGTACTTC. Translation gives CASSKGTARSYEQYF. This chain links TRBV6-1 with TRBJ2-7; 7 nucleotides line up with TRBD1. Losses at the gene ends were 5 bases for V and 0 bases for J; bases not matched to a gene: 7. Germline V gene sequence: CDR1 MNHNS, CDR2 SASEGT. This CDR3 has 15 amino acids.

This chain links TRBV5-6 with TRBJ1-1, with no clear D. The CDR3 totals 12 residues. Trimming cost V 4 bases and J 2 bases, with 6 bases left between them. The germline gives CDR1 SGHDT, CDR2 YYEEEE. CDR3 bases: TGTGCCAGCAGCGTCCGTAACACTGAAGCTTTCTTT. Encoded protein: CASSVRNTEAFF.

The CDR3 DNA follows: TGTGCCAGCAGCGTAGTGGTTATCGGTCCAGGGGGCAGATATGGCTACACCTTC. It codes for CASSVVVIGPGGRYGYTF. The rearrangement links TRBV9 to TRBJ1-2; 8 bases agree with TRBD1. The germline CDR1 and CDR2 sequences are SGDLS and YYNGEE. Losses at the gene ends were 0 bases for V and 5 bases for J; bases not matched to a gene: 15. The CDR3 has 18 residues.

This clone occurred once. This chain joins TRBV9 and TRBJ2-3, with D maybe TRBD1 (5 bases). The length of the CDR3 is 16 residues. Trimming stripped 0 bases from V and 5 bases from J, with 16 bases between. Per the germline V gene, CDR1 is SGDLS and CDR2 is YYNGEE. The CDR3 DNA is TGTGCCAGCAGCGTAGCCGGCAGGGCAGCAATAGATACGCAGTATTTT. Translation: CASSVAGRAAIDTQYF.

The chain couples TRBV7-8 to TRBJ1-2; a possible D gene is TRBD1 (6 bases). The V gene lost 5 bases and the J gene lost 7 bases, with 20 bases spanning the gap. Looked up from germline, CDR1 is SGHVS and CDR2 is FQNEAQ. CDR3 length: 15 amino acids. This chain's CDR3 is CASSLNLQGPIGYTF. CDR3 in DNA: TGTGCCAGCAGCCTGAACCTACAGGGCCCAATTGGCTACACCTTC.